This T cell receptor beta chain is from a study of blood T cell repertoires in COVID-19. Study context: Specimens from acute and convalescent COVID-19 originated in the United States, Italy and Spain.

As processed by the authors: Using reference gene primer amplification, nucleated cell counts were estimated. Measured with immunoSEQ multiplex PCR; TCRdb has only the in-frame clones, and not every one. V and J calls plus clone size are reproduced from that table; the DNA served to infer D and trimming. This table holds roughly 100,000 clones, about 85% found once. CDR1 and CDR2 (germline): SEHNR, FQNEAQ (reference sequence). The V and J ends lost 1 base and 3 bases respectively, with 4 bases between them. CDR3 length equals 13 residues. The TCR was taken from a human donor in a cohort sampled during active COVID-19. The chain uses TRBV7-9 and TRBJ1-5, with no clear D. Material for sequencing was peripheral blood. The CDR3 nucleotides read TGTGCCAGCAGCTTAGGACTCAATCAGCCCCAGCATTTT. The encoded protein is CASSLGLNQPQHF.